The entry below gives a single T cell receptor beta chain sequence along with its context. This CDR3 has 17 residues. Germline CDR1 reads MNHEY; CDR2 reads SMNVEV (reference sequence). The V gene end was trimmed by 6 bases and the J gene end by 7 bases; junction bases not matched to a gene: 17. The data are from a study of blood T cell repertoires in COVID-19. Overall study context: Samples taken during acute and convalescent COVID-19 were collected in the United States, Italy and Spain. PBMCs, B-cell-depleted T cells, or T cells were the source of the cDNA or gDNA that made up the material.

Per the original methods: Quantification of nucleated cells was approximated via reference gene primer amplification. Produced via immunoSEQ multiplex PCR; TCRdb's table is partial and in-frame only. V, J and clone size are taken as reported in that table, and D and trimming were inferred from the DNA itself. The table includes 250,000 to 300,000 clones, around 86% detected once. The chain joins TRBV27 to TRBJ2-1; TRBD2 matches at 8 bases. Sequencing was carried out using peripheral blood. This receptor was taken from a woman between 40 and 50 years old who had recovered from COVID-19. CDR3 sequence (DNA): TGTGCCAGCAGCCGCACCCCGACCGGGGGGGCTCGAAATGAGCAGTTCTTC. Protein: CASSRTPTGGARNEQFF.